This TCR beta chain was sequenced for a study of graft-versus-host responses after intestinal transplantation. Study-level background: Among the recipients, transplants were multivisceral, liver-intestinal, or isolated intestinal.

Regarding the study as a whole: Those patients showing graft-donor T cell macrochimerism displayed high graft-versus-host to host-versus-graft clonal ratios in allografts. Detection of GvH clones occurred in recipient marrow, and some had their first appearance in ileum or blood.

The CDR3 is 15 residues long. V lost 0 bases to trimming and J lost 7 bases, with 10 bases between them. Germline CDR1 and CDR2: SGHVS and FQNEAQ. Profiling relied on immunoSEQ multiplex PCR, and the TCRdb table lists in-frame clones only, not all of them. The sample lists about 90,000 clones, 91% seen once, with roughly 0.5% in the top ten. About this clone: Antigen unknown.

V is TRBV7-8 and J is TRBJ1-6; D not resolved. This receptor was identified in a human donor who received an intestinal transplant. This specimen consisted of unstimulated CD8+ T cells sorted from spleen or lymph node cells, obtained before intestinal transplant. CDR3 in DNA: TGTGCCAGCAGCTTAGCGTCGGCGGCCAATTCACCCCTCCACTTT. It encodes CASSLASAANSPLHF.